A selection of T cell receptor beta chains follows, all from one sample in a study of blood T cell repertoires in COVID-19. The table came from immunoSEQ multiplex PCR; TCRdb's copy has only in-frame clones and leaves some out. Seen here are roughly 120,000 clones, nearly 90% observed once, and the top ten hold 8% to 9%. The sequenced sample consisted of peripheral blood. These receptors were taken from a woman aged 65 to 85 who had recovered from COVID-19. Both conserved end residues are part of each CDR3. A D gene is named only where the DNA matches it firmly. The size of a clone is reported for some rows only, either as once, few or many, or as a class for expanded clones.

j_call: TRBJ2-7
clone_size: -
d_call: -
v_call: TRBV6-2/TRBV6-3
cdr3_aa: CASSLSGPYSYEQYF
cdr3_nt: TGTGCCAGCAGTTTGTCAGGGCCTTACTCCTACGAGCAGTACTTC

j_call: TRBJ2-7
clone_size: -
d_call: TRBD2
v_call: TRBV27
cdr3_aa: CASSLAGALYEQYF
cdr3_nt: TGTGCCAGCAGTCTAGCGGGGGCTCTCTACGAGCAGTACTTC

j_call: TRBJ2-7
clone_size: -
d_call: TRBD1
v_call: TRBV29-1
cdr3_aa: CSVYRGRGEQYF
cdr3_nt: TGCAGCGTCTACAGGGGTCGAGGTGAGCAGTACTTC

j_call: TRBJ2-3
clone_size: -
d_call: -
v_call: TRBV19
cdr3_aa: CASTFRGGPSTDTQYF
cdr3_nt: TGTGCCAGTACCTTCAGGGGCGGACCTAGCACAGATACGCAGTATTTT

j_call: TRBJ2-5
clone_size: -
d_call: -
v_call: TRBV7-2
cdr3_aa: CASSSAPRAETQYF
cdr3_nt: TGTGCCAGCAGCTCGGCCCCGCGGGCAGAGACCCAGTACTTC

j_call: TRBJ1-4
clone_size: once
d_call: -
v_call: TRBV4-1
cdr3_aa: CASSQEGVGEKLFF
cdr3_nt: TGCGCCAGCAGCCAAGAGGGAGTTGGTGAAAAACTGTTTTTT

j_call: TRBJ1-2
clone_size: -
d_call: TRBD1
v_call: TRBV27
cdr3_aa: CASRRQGAWGYTF
cdr3_nt: TGTGCCAGCAGGAGACAGGGGGCGTGGGGCTACACCTTC

j_call: TRBJ2-5
clone_size: -
d_call: TRBD2
v_call: TRBV7-2
cdr3_aa: CASSSGNIKETQYF
cdr3_nt: TGTGCCAGCTCTAGCGGGAATATTAAAGAGACCCAGTACTTC

j_call: TRBJ1-3
clone_size: -
d_call: TRBD1
v_call: TRBV9
cdr3_aa: CASSADRGGNTIYF
cdr3_nt: TGTGCCAGCAGCGCCGACAGGGGAGGTAACACCATATATTTT

j_call: TRBJ2-2
clone_size: -
d_call: -
v_call: TRBV2
cdr3_aa: CASTNRVTGELFF
cdr3_nt: TGTGCCAGCACTAACAGGGTTACCGGGGAGCTGTTTTTT

j_call: TRBJ1-1
clone_size: -
d_call: TRBD1
v_call: TRBV3-1/TRBV3-2
cdr3_aa: CASSQNFGQGNTEAFF
cdr3_nt: TGTGCCAGCAGCCAAAATTTCGGACAGGGGAACACTGAAGCTTTCTTT

j_call: TRBJ2-7
clone_size: -
d_call: -
v_call: TRBV15
cdr3_aa: CATSRGGYEQYF
cdr3_nt: TGTGCCACCAGCAGAGGAGGCTACGAGCAGTACTTC

j_call: TRBJ1-6
clone_size: few
d_call: -
v_call: TRBV28
cdr3_aa: CASGLWVDGSPLHF
cdr3_nt: TGTGCCAGCGGACTGTGGGTCGACGGTTCACCCCTCCACTTT

j_call: TRBJ2-5
clone_size: few
d_call: TRBD2
v_call: TRBV28
cdr3_aa: CASSFQWGGRPTTQAQETQYF
cdr3_nt: TGTGCCAGCAGTTTCCAGTGGGGCGGGAGGCCGACCACACAAGCACAAGAGACCCAGTACTTC

j_call: TRBJ2-1
clone_size: once
d_call: TRBD2
v_call: TRBV7-3
cdr3_aa: CASSSRLAGEVDNEQFF
cdr3_nt: TGTGCCAGCAGCTCTCGACTAGCGGGGGAAGTTGACAATGAGCAGTTCTTC

j_call: TRBJ2-1
clone_size: -
d_call: TRBD1
v_call: TRBV15
cdr3_aa: CATREGAAYNEQFF
cdr3_nt: TGTGCCACCAGAGAGGGGGCTGCTTACAATGAGCAGTTCTTC

j_call: TRBJ1-5
clone_size: -
d_call: TRBD1
v_call: TRBV27
cdr3_aa: CASRPAGNRGQPQHF
cdr3_nt: TGTGCCAGCAGGCCCGCAGGGAACAGGGGTCAGCCCCAGCATTTT

j_call: TRBJ2-5
clone_size: -
d_call: TRBD2
v_call: TRBV7-8
cdr3_aa: CASSPAGGRGTQYF
cdr3_nt: TGTGCCAGCAGTCCAGCGGGGGGTCGGGGGACCCAGTACTTC

j_call: TRBJ1-2
clone_size: -
d_call: -
v_call: TRBV28
cdr3_aa: CASSTSPYGYTF
cdr3_nt: TGTGCCAGCAGTACCAGTCCCTATGGCTACACCTTC

j_call: TRBJ2-3
clone_size: once
d_call: TRBD2
v_call: TRBV7-9
cdr3_aa: CASSLAGGVPDTQYF
cdr3_nt: TGTGCCAGCAGCCTAGCGGGCGGGGTCCCAGATACGCAGTATTTT

j_call: TRBJ2-7
clone_size: -
d_call: TRBD1
v_call: TRBV18
cdr3_aa: CASSPPGQGIEQYF
cdr3_nt: TGTGCCAGCTCACCCCCCGGACAGGGGATCGAGCAGTACTTC

j_call: TRBJ1-2
clone_size: -
d_call: -
v_call: TRBV6-2/TRBV6-3
cdr3_aa: CASSYLYGYTF
cdr3_nt: TGTGCCAGCAGTTACCTGTATGGCTACACCTTC

j_call: TRBJ2-1
clone_size: -
d_call: -
v_call: TRBV5-1
cdr3_aa: CASSLASRHNEQFF
cdr3_nt: TGCGCCAGCAGCTTGGCCTCGAGGCACAATGAGCAGTTCTTC

j_call: TRBJ2-7
clone_size: -
d_call: -
v_call: TRBV9
cdr3_aa: CASSGTAGSYEQYF
cdr3_nt: TGTGCCAGCAGCGGGACGGCGGGCTCCTACGAGCAGTACTTC

j_call: TRBJ2-1
clone_size: -
d_call: -
v_call: TRBV5-4
cdr3_aa: CASSALYDEQFF
cdr3_nt: TGTGCCAGCAGCGCCCTCTATGATGAGCAGTTCTTC

j_call: TRBJ1-1
clone_size: -
d_call: -
v_call: TRBV29-1
cdr3_aa: CSVEVGPLWYGTEAFF
cdr3_nt: TGCAGCGTTGAAGTGGGGCCCCTATGGTATGGCACTGAAGCTTTCTTT

j_call: TRBJ2-1
clone_size: -
d_call: -
v_call: TRBV9
cdr3_aa: CASSASRDSYKPSTRAQFF
cdr3_nt: TGTGCCAGCAGCGCGAGCCGGGACTCCTACAAACCCTCTACTAGAGCGCAGTTCTTC

j_call: TRBJ1-2
clone_size: -
d_call: -
v_call: TRBV10-3
cdr3_aa: CAISSQGRYYGYTF
cdr3_nt: TGTGCCATCAGTTCTCAGGGGCGATACTATGGCTACACCTTC

j_call: TRBJ2-2
clone_size: -
d_call: -
v_call: TRBV19
cdr3_aa: CASSIDGQGLAVNTGELFF
cdr3_nt: TGTGCCAGTAGTATAGATGGGCAGGGGCTAGCGGTTAACACCGGGGAGCTGTTTTTT

j_call: TRBJ2-7
clone_size: -
d_call: TRBD2
v_call: TRBV5-1
cdr3_aa: CASSLGSGGYEQYF
cdr3_nt: TGCGCCAGCAGCTTGGGTAGCGGGGGGTACGAGCAGTACTTC

j_call: TRBJ2-1
clone_size: -
d_call: TRBD2
v_call: TRBV9
cdr3_aa: CASSPAGGEHNEQFF
cdr3_nt: TGTGCCAGCAGCCCCGCCGGGGGGGAGCACAATGAGCAGTTCTTC

j_call: TRBJ2-1
clone_size: -
d_call: -
v_call: TRBV28
cdr3_aa: CASSLFRAGRFFNEQFF
cdr3_nt: TGTGCCAGCAGTTTATTTCGCGCCGGGAGATTCTTCAATGAGCAGTTCTTC

j_call: TRBJ2-1
clone_size: -
d_call: -
v_call: TRBV2
cdr3_aa: CASSVTRVSDEQFF
cdr3_nt: TGTGCCAGCAGTGTTACCAGGGTCAGCGATGAGCAGTTCTTC

j_call: TRBJ1-2
clone_size: -
d_call: -
v_call: TRBV3-1/TRBV3-2
cdr3_aa: CASSPGRYGYTF
cdr3_nt: TGTGCCAGCAGCCCGGGTCGCTATGGCTACACCTTC

j_call: TRBJ2-1
clone_size: -
d_call: -
v_call: TRBV11-3
cdr3_aa: CASSFRAGKRVRFF
cdr3_nt: TGTGCCAGCAGCTTTCGAGCAGGCAAGAGGGTTCGGTTCTTC

j_call: TRBJ2-1
clone_size: -
d_call: -
v_call: TRBV6-6
cdr3_aa: CASRSTGGSNEQFF
cdr3_nt: TGTGCCAGCAGATCGACGGGGGGCTCCAATGAGCAGTTCTTC

j_call: TRBJ2-4
clone_size: few
d_call: TRBD2
v_call: TRBV9
cdr3_aa: CASSPGTSGSRDIQYF
cdr3_nt: TGTGCCAGCAGCCCCGGGACTAGCGGGAGTCGGGACATTCAGTACTTC

j_call: TRBJ1-1
clone_size: -
d_call: -
v_call: TRBV12-3/TRBV12-4
cdr3_aa: CASGKTVNTEAFF
cdr3_nt: TGTGCCAGCGGTAAGACAGTCAACACTGAAGCTTTCTTT

j_call: TRBJ1-2
clone_size: -
d_call: -
v_call: TRBV7-8
cdr3_aa: CASSLGLGSQGGYTF
cdr3_nt: TGTGCCAGCAGCTTAGGGCTCGGCAGCCAGGGGGGCTACACCTTC

j_call: TRBJ2-1
clone_size: -
d_call: -
v_call: TRBV6-5
cdr3_aa: CASSPRADFYNEQFF
cdr3_nt: TGTGCCAGCAGTCCTAGAGCGGACTTCTACAATGAGCAGTTCTTC